The sample holds a few counts of the clone carrying this T cell receptor beta chain. Antigen: not known. It is unclear where the CDR3 begins or ends on the DNA, so no DNA is shown, and the CDR3 is as TCRdb lists it. Original processing methods: Construction of a distant-metastasis classifier for papillary thyroid cancer relied on CDR3 differences across clinicopathological groups. Using MiXCR, TCRdb re-called clones from the PCR reads. The authors' filters were not applied to this entry. The table has 8,000 to 10,000 clones, approximately 32% seen once. All patients reached thyroid surgery having received no treatment beforehand. This sample stems from a study of metastatic and nonmetastatic thyroid tumors. Overall study context: A comparison of repertoires was made across blood and tumor or nodule tissue from malignant and benign thyroid patients.

Points from the study as a whole: For both blood and tumor, malignant thyroid tumors reportedly showed significantly higher TCR beta diversity than benign nodules did.

Germline CDR1 reads SGHNT; CDR2 reads YENEEA. 12 amino acids form the CDR3, both terminal residues included. The chain is built from TRBV11-3 and TRBJ2-1; the DNA was not compared with TRBD1, the D call given in the table. The sequence was collected from a female donor with papillary thyroid cancer or a benign thyroid nodule (not recorded which). Some clones in this sample may be carry-over from other donors' samples. Sequencing was carried out using adjacent normal tissue. The CDR3: CASSVGQGAREF.